The next 20 T cell receptor beta chains were all read from a single sample in a study of T cell responses to AZD1222 COVID-19 vaccine. TCRdb's table, derived via immunoSEQ multiplex PCR, lists solely in-frame clones and lacks some. This sample yields fewer than 120,000 clones, of which about 87% are seen a single time; around 1.5% belongs to the top ten. Sequenced here: peripheral blood, sampled on day 0 of AZD1222 vaccination. The source of these receptors is an adult in good health.

The chain couples TRBV7-6 to TRBJ2-2; D possibly corresponds to TRBD2 (7 bases). The CDR3 is made up of 15 amino acids. Germline loops: CDR1 SGHVS, CDR2 FNYEAQ. V shed 7 bases and J shed 6 bases, with 18 bases lying between them. CDR3 DNA sequence: TGTGCCAGCACCTCCCCACGGGGGGCGGCCGGGGAGCTGTTTTTT. It translates to CASTSPRGAAGELFF. Drawing the rest from reference TRBV7-6 and TRBJ2-2, the complete variable domain is GAGVSQSPRYKVTKRGQDVALRCDPISGHVSLYWYRQALGQGPEFLTYFNYEAQQDKSGLPNDRFSAERPEGSISTLTIQRTEQRDSAMYRCASTSPRGAAGELFFGEGSRLTVL.

The chain carries TRBV4-1 and TRBJ1-2, with 10 nucleotides matching TRBD1. Germline V gene data show CDR1 as MGHRA and CDR2 as YSYEKL. Trimming at V came to 5 bases and at J to 2 bases, leaving 8 bases not matched to a gene. The CDR3 is made up of 16 amino acids. CDR3 DNA sequence: TGCGCCAGCAGCAAAGGGGGACAGGGGCTAAACTATGGCTACACCTTC. Amino acid sequence: CASSKGGQGLNYGYTF.

The V gene is TRBV10-3, the J gene TRBJ2-7; 8 bases are a match to TRBD1. V lost 6 bases and J lost 3; bases outside the gene matches: 7. CDR1 and CDR2 from the germline V gene are ENHRY and SYGVKD. CDR3 length: 14 amino acids. Here the CDR3 DNA reads TGTGCCATCAGGTCGGACAGGGAGCGCTACGAGCAGTACTTC. Encoded protein: CAIRSDRERYEQYF.

The rearrangement uses TRBV4-1 and TRBJ1-5; D is uncertain. Germline-derived CDR1 and CDR2 are MGHRA and YSYEKL. V lost 0 bases and J lost 2, with 17 bases in between. The CDR3 extends over 18 amino acids. The CDR3 here is CASSQDSGRGERNQPQHF. The CDR3 DNA reads TGCGCCAGCAGCCAAGATAGCGGGCGAGGCGAGCGCAATCAGCCCCAGCATTTT.

The chain joins TRBV5-8 to TRBJ2-1; either TRBD1 or TRBD2 may fit D (5 bases each). Germline CDR1 and CDR2: SGHTS and YDEGEE. The CDR3 runs 16 residues. Trimming cost V 0 bases and J 7 bases, with 17 bases left between them. The CDR3 reads CASSLAVIARENEQFF. The DNA of the CDR3 is TGTGCCAGCAGCTTGGCCGTTATCGCCAGGGAGAATGAGCAGTTCTTC.

V gene TRBV28 combines with J gene TRBJ1-1; D is unclear. The CDR3 runs 14 residues. Germline-derived CDR1 and CDR2 are MDHEN and SYDVKM. Trimming removed 3 bases from V and 6 bases from J, with 14 bases in between. The CDR3 sequence is CASSFEWLGSEAFF. CDR3 nucleotides: TGTGCCAGCAGTTTTGAGTGGCTAGGATCTGAAGCTTTCTTT.

V and J are TRBV10-1 and TRBJ1-1; 7 bases agree with TRBD1. Germline V gives CDR1 WNHNN, CDR2 SYGVQD (reference sequence). The CDR3 contains 15 residues. Losses at the gene ends were 6 bases for V and 1 base for J; bases not matched to a gene: 8. CDR3: CASSSSDRRNTEAFF. In DNA form, the CDR3 reads TGCGCCAGCAGCTCCTCGGACAGGCGGAACACTGAAGCTTTCTTT.

The V call is TRBV4-1, the J call TRBJ1-1; 9 nucleotides align to TRBD1. The germline CDR1 and CDR2 sequences are MGHRA and YSYEKL. The CDR3 is 14 amino acids. The J segment lost 3 bases and the V segment lost 7 bases, leaving 6 bases of the junction unmatched. The CDR3 DNA sequence: TGCGCCAGCAACCGGGACAGGGACCACACTGAAGCTTTCTTT. It translates to CASNRDRDHTEAFF.

The chain carries TRBV6-5 and TRBJ1-2; D is unclear. Germline V lookup: CDR1 MNHEY, CDR2 SVGAGI. V lost 2 bases to trimming and J lost 4 bases, with 11 bases between them. CDR3 length equals 14 residues. The CDR3 nucleotides are TGTGCCAGCAGTTACGAAGGCGGCCCCTATGGCTACACCTTC. Protein: CASSYEGGPYGYTF.

The chain joins TRBV4-1 to TRBJ1-6, with unresolved D. The germline V gene has CDR1 MGHRA and CDR2 YSYEKL. This CDR3 has 15 amino acids. Trimming took 3 bases from V and 4 from J, leaving 10 bases between them. The CDR3 DNA reads TGCGCCAGCAGCCACAGGCAAGATTATAATTCACCCCTCCACTTT. This translates into CASSHRQDYNSPLHF.

The chain has TRBV29-1 and TRBJ2-7; TRBD1 matches at 7 bases. This CDR3 spans 14 amino acids. Trimming removed 6 bases from V and 5 bases from J; junction bases left unmatched: 13. Per the germline V gene, CDR1 is SQVTM and CDR2 is ANQGSEA. CDR3 loop: CSVATTGVRNEQYF. The CDR3 coding sequence is TGCAGCGTGGCAACTACAGGGGTTAGAAACGAGCAGTACTTC.

This sequence joins TRBV4-1 and TRBJ2-1, with TRBD2 identical over 11 bases. Germline loops: CDR1 MGHRA, CDR2 YSYEKL. The CDR3 consists of 17 residues. J was trimmed by 8 bases and V by 0 bases; bases with no gene match: 9. The CDR3: CASSQDGGLAASDEQFF. The CDR3 bases are TGCGCCAGCAGCCAAGATGGGGGACTAGCGGCTTCTGATGAGCAGTTCTTC.

The chain employs TRBV27 and TRBJ1-5; 8 bases are a match to TRBD1. The length of the CDR3 is 16 residues. Per the germline V gene, CDR1 is MNHEY and CDR2 is SMNVEV (reference sequence). V trimming: 8 bases; J trimming: 0 bases; junction bases outside the gene matches: 9. The CDR3 DNA reads as TGTGCCAGCGGGGACAGGTCAACTTATAGCAATCAGCCCCAGCATTTT. This codes for CASGDRSTYSNQPQHF.

This sequence joins TRBV13 and TRBJ1-2; tentatively, D is TRBD1 (6 bases). V was cut by 4 bases and J by 3 bases, with 15 bases left in between. The CDR3 sequence is 15 residues long. Germline lookup yields CDR1 PRHDT and CDR2 FYEKMQ (reference sequence). This CDR3 is CASSSATGAHYGYTF. Written as DNA, the CDR3 is TGTGCCAGCAGCTCCGCCACGGGGGCCCACTATGGCTACACCTTC.

This chain joins TRBV11-2 and TRBJ1-6, with D perhaps TRBD1 (6 bases). CDR1 and CDR2 (germline): SGHAT, FQNNGV. Trimming pared 1 base from V and 7 bases from J, leaving 17 bases between. The CDR3 covers 17 residues. CDR3 loop: CASSLGTAAFGNSPLHF. In DNA form, the CDR3 reads TGTGCCAGCAGCTTAGGGACAGCCGCCTTCGGGAATTCACCCCTCCACTTT.

The CDR3 spells CASSIQGAGGSYEQYF. DNA for the CDR3: TGTGCCAGCAGCATCCAGGGAGCGGGGGGCTCCTACGAGCAGTACTTC. This chain links TRBV7-2 with TRBJ2-7, with 9 bases fitting TRBD2. The V segment lost 5 bases and the J segment 0 bases; nucleotides outside the gene matches: 8. Germline CDR1 is SGHTA and CDR2 is FQGNSA. This CDR3 spans 16 amino acids.

J is TRBJ2-5 and V is TRBV9, with D possibly being TRBD2 (7 bases). V lost 3 bases and J 2 bases, leaving 11 bases between the germline ends. Germline-derived CDR1 and CDR2 are SGDLS and YYNGEE. The CDR3 is 14 amino acids. In nucleotides, the CDR3 is TGTGCCAGCAGCGCCGGGGGGCTTCAAGAGACCCAGTACTTC. It is translated as CASSAGGLQETQYF.

The rearrangement joins TRBV3-1 (or the pseudogene TRBV3-2) to TRBJ2-3; D is ambiguous. The germline gives CDR1 LGHDT, CDR2 YNNKEL (reference sequence). CDR3 size: 14 residues. With 0 bases removed from V and 1 base from J, the gap between germline ends came to 5 bases. The CDR3 region has the DNA TGTGCCAGCAGCCAAGATGGGGGCACAGATACGCAGTATTTT. Translating gives CASSQDGGTDTQYF.

The chain links TRBV5-6 to TRBJ1-2, with D unresolved. This CDR3 has 15 amino acids. Deletions cut 4 bases from V and 3 bases from J, with 16 bases between. Germline CDR1 is SGHDT and CDR2 is YYEEEE. This CDR3 is CASSPNTGFDYGYTF. DNA for the CDR3: TGTGCCAGCAGCCCGAATACGGGTTTTGACTATGGCTACACCTTC.

J is TRBJ1-1 and V is TRBV19; 8 bases align to TRBD1. J gave up 11 bases and V 5 bases, and 10 bases lay outside the gene matches. The CDR3 is 13 amino acids. Germline CDR1 and CDR2: LNHDA and SQIVND (reference sequence). Here the CDR3 DNA reads TGTGCCAGTAGTCCCCAGGGGGCTTGGGGTGCTTTCTTT. It specifies CASSPQGAWGAFF.